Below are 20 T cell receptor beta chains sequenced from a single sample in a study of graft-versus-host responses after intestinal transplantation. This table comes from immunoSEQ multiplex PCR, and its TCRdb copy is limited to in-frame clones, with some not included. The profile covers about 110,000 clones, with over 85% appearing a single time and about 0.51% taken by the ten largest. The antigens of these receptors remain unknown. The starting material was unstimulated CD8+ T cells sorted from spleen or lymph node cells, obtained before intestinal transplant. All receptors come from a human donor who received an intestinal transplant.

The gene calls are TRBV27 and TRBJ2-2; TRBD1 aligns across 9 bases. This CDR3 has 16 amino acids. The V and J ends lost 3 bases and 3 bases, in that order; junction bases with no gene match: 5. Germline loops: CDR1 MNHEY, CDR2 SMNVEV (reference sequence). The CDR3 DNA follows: TGTGCCAGCAGTTTCCGCCGGACAGGGGACACCGGGGAGCTGTTTTTT. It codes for CASSFRRTGDTGELFF.

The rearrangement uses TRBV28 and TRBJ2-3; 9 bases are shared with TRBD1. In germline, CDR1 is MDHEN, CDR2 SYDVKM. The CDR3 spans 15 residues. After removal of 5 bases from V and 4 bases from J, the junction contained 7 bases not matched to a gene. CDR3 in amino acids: CASSLDRGASDTQYF. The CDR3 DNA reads TGTGCCAGCAGTCTGGACAGGGGAGCTTCAGATACGCAGTATTTT.

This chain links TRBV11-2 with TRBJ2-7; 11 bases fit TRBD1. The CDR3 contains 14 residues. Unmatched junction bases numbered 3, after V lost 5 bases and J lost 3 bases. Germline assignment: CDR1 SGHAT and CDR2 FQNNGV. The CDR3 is CASSKGQGDYEQYF. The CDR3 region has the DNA TGTGCCAGCAGCAAGGGACAGGGGGACTACGAGCAGTACTTC.

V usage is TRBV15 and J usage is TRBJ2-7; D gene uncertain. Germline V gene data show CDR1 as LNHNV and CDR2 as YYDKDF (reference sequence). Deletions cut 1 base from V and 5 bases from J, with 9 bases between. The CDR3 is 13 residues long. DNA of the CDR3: TGTGCCACCAGCAGAGGAAGTAACGACGAGCAGTACTTC. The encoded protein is CATSRGSNDEQYF.

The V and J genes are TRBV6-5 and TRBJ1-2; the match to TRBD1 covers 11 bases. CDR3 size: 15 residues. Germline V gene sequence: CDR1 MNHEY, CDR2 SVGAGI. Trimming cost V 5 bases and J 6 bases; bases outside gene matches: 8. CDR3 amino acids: CASSLNPDRGHGYTF. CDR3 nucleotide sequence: TGTGCCAGCAGTCTCAACCCGGACAGGGGGCATGGCTACACCTTC.

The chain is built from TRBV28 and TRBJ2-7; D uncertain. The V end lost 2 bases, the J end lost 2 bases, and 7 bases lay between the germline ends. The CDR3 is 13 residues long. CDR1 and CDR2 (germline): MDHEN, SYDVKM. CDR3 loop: CASSLLAAYEQYF. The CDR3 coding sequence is TGTGCCAGCAGTTTACTTGCAGCCTACGAGCAGTACTTC.

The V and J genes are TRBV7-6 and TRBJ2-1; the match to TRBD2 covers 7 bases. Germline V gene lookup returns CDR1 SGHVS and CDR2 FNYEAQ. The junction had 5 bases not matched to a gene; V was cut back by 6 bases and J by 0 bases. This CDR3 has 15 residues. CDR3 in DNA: TGTGCCAGCAGATCACTAGCGAACTCCTACAATGAGCAGTTCTTC. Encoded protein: CASRSLANSYNEQFF. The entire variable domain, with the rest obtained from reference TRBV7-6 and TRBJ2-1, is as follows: GAGVSQSPRYKVTKRGQDVALRCDPISGHVSLYWYRQALGQGPEFLTYFNYEAQQDKSGLPNDRFSAERPEGSISTLTIQRTEQRDSAMYRCASRSLANSYNEQFFGPGTRLTVL.

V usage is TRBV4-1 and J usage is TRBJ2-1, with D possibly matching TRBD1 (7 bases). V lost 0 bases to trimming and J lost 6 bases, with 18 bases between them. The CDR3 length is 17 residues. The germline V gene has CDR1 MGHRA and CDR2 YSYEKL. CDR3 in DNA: TGCGCCAGCAGCCAAGACGTACAGACAGGGACTCCCAATGAGCAGTTCTTC. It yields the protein CASSQDVQTGTPNEQFF.

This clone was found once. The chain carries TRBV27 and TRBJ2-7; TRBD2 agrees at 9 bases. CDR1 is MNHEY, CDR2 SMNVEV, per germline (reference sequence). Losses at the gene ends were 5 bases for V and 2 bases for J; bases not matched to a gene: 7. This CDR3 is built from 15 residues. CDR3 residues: CASSTALAGTYEQYF. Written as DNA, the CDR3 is TGTGCCAGCAGTACCGCCCTAGCGGGAACCTACGAGCAGTACTTC.

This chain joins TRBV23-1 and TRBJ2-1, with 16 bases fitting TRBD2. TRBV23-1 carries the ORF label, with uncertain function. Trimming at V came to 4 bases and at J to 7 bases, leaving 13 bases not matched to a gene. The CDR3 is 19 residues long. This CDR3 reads CASSLSMGLAGGQPNEQFF. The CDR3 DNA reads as TGCGCCAGCAGTCTATCGATGGGACTAGCGGGAGGGCAACCAAATGAGCAGTTCTTC.

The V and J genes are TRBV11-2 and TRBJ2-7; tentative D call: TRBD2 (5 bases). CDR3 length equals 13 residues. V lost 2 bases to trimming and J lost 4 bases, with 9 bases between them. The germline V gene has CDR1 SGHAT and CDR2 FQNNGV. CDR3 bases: TGTGCCAGCAGCTTACCTGGAGGATACGAGCAGTACTTC. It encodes CASSLPGGYEQYF.

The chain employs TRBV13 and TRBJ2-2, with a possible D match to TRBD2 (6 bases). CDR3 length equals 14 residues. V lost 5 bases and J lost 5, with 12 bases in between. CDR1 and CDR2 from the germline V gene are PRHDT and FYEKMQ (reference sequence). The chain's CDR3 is CASSPGTFTGELFF. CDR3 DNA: TGTGCCAGCAGCCCCGGGACTTTTACCGGGGAGCTGTTTTTT.

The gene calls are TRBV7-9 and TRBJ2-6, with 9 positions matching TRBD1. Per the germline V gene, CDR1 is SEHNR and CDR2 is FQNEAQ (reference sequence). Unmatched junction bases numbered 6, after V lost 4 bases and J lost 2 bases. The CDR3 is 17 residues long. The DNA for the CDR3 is TGTGCCAGCAGCTCCGGGACAGGGACTCCTGGGGCCAACGTCCTGACTTTC. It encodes CASSSGTGTPGANVLTF.

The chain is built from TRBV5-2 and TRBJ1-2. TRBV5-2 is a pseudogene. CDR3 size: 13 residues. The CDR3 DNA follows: TGTGCCAGCAAGGTACGAAAGACCTATGGCTACACCTTC. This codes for CASKVRKTYGYTF.

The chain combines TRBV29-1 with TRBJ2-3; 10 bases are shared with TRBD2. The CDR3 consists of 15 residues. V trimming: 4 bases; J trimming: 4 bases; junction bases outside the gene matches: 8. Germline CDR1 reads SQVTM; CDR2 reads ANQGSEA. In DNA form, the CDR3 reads TGCAGCGTTGTGCTCTCTAGCGGGAGACCAGATACGCAGTATTTT. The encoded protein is CSVVLSSGRPDTQYF.

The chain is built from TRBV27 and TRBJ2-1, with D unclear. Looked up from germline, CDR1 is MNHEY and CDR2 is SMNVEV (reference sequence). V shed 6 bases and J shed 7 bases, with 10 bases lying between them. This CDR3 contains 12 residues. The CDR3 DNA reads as TGTGCCAGCAGCCGAGGAGTGAATGAGCAGTTCTTC. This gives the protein CASSRGVNEQFF.

CDR3 region: CASSLTVRSEAFF. CDR3 in DNA: TGTGCCAGCAGCTTAACTGTGCGCAGTGAAGCTTTCTTT. V is TRBV7-3 and J is TRBJ1-1; D gene ambiguous. From germline, CDR1 is SGHTA and CDR2 FQGTGA. The germline V and J ends were trimmed by 0 bases and 7 bases, with 9 bases remaining between them. The CDR3 covers 13 residues. The whole variable domain, filled in from reference TRBV7-3 and TRBJ1-1, reads GAGVSQTPSNKVTEKGKYVELRCDPISGHTALYWYRQSLGQGPEFLIYFQGTGAADDSGLPNDRFFAVRPEGSVSTLKIQRTERGDSAVYLCASSLTVRSEAFFGQGTRLTVV.

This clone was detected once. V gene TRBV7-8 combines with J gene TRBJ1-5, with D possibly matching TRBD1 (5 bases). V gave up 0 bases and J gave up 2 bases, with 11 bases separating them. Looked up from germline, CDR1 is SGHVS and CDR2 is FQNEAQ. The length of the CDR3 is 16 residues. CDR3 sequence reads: CASSLAGTGGNQPQHF. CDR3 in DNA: TGTGCCAGCAGCTTAGCAGGGACTGGGGGCAATCAGCCCCAGCATTTT. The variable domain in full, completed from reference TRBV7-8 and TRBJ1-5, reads GAGVSQSPRYKVAKRGQDVALRCDPISGHVSLFWYQQALGQGPEFLTYFQNEAQLDKSGLPSDRFFAERPEGSVSTLKIQRTQQEDSAVYLCASSLAGTGGNQPQHFGDGTRLSIL.

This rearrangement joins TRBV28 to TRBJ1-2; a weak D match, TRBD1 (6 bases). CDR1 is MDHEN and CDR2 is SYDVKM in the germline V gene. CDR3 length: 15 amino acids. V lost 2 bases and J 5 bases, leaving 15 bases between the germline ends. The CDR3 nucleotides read TGTGCCAGCAGTTTAGGAAACAGGGTAGGGTATGGCTACACCTTC. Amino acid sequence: CASSLGNRVGYGYTF.

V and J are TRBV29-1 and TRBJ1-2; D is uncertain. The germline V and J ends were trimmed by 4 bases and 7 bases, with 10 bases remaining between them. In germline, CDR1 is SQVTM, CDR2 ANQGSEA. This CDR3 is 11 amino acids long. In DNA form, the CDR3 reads TGCAGCGTTGCTCTGGGCGGTGGCTACACCTTC. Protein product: CSVALGGGYTF.